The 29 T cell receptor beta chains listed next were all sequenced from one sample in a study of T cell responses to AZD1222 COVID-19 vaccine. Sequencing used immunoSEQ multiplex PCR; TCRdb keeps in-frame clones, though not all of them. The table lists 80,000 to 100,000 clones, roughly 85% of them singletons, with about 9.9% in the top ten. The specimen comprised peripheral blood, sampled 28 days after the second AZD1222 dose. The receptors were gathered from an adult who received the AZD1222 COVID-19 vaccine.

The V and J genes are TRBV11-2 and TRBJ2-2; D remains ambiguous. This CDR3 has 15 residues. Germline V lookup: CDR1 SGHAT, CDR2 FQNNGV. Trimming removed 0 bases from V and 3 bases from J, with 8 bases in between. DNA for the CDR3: TGTGCCAGCAGCTTAGACGGCGGATACACCGGGGAGCTGTTTTTT. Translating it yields CASSLDGGYTGELFF.

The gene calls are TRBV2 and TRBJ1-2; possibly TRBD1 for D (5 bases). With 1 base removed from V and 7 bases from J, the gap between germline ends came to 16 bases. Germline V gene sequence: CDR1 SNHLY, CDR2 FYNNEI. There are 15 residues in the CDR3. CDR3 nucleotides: TGTGCCAGCAGTGAAGGGTCGTTTGGGGGACGTGGCTACACCTTC. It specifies CASSEGSFGGRGYTF.

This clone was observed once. For the CDR3, the DNA is TGTGCCAGCAGCCCGCGCCCCGGGACAGGGTCTATGGACACCGGGGAGCTGTTTTTT. It codes for CASSPRPGTGSMDTGELFF. The V gene is TRBV5-4, the J gene TRBJ2-2, with 9 bases identical to TRBD1. The CDR3 has 19 residues. CDR1 is SGHNT and CDR2 is YYREEE in the germline V gene (reference sequence). J lost 3 bases, V lost 4 bases, and 16 bases had no gene match.

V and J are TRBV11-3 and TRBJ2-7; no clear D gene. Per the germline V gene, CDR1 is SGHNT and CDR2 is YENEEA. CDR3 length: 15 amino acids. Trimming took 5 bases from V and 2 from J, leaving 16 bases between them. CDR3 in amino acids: CASSPDTSSTYEQYF. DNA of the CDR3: TGTGCCAGCAGCCCTGACACGTCCTCGACCTACGAGCAGTACTTC.

The DNA for the CDR3 is TGTGCCAGCAGTCCCCCGACAGGGAAAAATTCACCCCTCCACTTT. It translates to CASSPPTGKNSPLHF. J is TRBJ1-6 and V is TRBV27, with 7 bases lining up with TRBD1. Germline values: CDR1 MNHEY, CDR2 SMNVEV (reference sequence). The CDR3 covers 15 residues. The J segment lost 7 bases and the V segment lost 5 bases, leaving 8 bases of the junction unmatched.

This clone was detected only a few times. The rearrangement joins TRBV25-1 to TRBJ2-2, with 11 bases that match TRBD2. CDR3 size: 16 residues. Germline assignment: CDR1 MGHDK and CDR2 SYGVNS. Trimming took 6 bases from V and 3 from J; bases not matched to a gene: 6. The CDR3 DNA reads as TGTGCCAGCAGAGAGACTAGCGGGGCTTACACCGGGGAGCTGTTTTTT. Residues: CASRETSGAYTGELFF.

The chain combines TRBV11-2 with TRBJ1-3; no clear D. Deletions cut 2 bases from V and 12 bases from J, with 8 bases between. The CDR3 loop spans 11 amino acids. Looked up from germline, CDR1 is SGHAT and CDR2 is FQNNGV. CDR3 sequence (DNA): TGTGCCAGCAGCTTAAGCCGGGACATATATTTT. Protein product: CASSLSRDIYF.

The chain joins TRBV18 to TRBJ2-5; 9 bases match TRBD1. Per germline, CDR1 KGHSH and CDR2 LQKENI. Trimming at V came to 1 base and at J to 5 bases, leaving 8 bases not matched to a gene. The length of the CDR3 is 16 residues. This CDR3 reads CASSPRGTGMSETQYF. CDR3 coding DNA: TGTGCCAGCTCACCACGAGGGACAGGGATGTCGGAGACCCAGTACTTC. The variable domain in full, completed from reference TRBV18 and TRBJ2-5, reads NAGVMQNPRHLVRRRGQEARLRCSPMKGHSHVYWYRQLPEEGLKFMVYLQKENIIDESGMPKERFSAEFPKEGPSILRIQQVVRGDSAAYFCASSPRGTGMSETQYFGPGTRLLVL.

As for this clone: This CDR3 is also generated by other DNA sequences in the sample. CDR3 in amino acids: CASSYGLSYEQYF. CDR3 DNA sequence: TGTGCCAGCAGTTATGGCCTGAGCTACGAGCAGTACTTC. The chain joins TRBV6-5 to TRBJ2-7; unclear D gene. CDR3 size: 13 residues. Germline V lookup: CDR1 MNHEY, CDR2 SVGAGI. V was trimmed by 3 bases and J by 3 bases, leaving 9 bases between them.

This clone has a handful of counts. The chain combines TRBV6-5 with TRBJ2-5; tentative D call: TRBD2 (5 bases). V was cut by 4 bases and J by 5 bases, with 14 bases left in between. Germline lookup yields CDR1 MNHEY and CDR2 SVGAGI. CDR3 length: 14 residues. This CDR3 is CASSLRGSWETQYF. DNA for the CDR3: TGTGCCAGCAGTTTAAGAGGGTCGTGGGAGACCCAGTACTTC.

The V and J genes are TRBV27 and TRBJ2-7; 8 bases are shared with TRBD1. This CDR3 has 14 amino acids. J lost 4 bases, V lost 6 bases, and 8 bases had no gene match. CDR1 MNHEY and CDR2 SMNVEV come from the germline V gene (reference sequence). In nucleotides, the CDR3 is TGTGCCAGCAGAGGGGCAGGGGGCGCGTACGAGCAGTACTTC. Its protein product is CASRGAGGAYEQYF.

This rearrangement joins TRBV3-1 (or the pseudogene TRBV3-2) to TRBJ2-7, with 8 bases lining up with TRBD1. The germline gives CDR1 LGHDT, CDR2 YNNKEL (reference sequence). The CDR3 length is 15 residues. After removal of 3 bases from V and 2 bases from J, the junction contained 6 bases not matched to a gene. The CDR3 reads CASSHTGQAPYEQYF. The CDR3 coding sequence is TGTGCCAGCAGCCACACGGGACAGGCCCCCTACGAGCAGTACTTC.

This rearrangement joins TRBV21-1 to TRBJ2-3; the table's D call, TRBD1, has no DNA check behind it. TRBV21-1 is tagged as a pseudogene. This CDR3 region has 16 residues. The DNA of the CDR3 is TGTGCCAGCACGCGCCAGGGGGCGGGTATTGCAGATACGCAGTATTTT. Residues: CASTRQGAGIADTQYF.

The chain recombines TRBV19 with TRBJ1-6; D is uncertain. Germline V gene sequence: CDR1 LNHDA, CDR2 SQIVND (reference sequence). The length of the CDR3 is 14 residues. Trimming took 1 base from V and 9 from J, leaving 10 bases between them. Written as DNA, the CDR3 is TGTGCCAGTAGTATAGTCAGACCGTTTTCACCCCTCCACTTT. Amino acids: CASSIVRPFSPLHF.

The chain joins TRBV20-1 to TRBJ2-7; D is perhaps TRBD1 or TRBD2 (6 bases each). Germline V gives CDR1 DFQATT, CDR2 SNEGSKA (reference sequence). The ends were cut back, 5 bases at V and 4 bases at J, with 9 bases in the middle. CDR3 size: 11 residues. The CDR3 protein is CSARGGYEQYF. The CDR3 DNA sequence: TGCAGTGCTCGAGGGGGGTACGAGCAGTACTTC.

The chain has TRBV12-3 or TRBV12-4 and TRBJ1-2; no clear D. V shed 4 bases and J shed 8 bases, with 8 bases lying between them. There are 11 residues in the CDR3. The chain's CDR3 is CASSSRVGYTF. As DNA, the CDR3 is TGTGCCAGCAGTTCTAGGGTCGGCTACACCTTC.

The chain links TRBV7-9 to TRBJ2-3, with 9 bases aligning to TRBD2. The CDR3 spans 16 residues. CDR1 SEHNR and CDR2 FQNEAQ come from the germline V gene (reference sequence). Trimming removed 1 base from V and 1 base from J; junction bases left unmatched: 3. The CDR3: CASSLGTSDGTDTQYF. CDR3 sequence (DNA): TGTGCCAGCAGCTTAGGGACTAGCGACGGCACAGATACGCAGTATTTT.

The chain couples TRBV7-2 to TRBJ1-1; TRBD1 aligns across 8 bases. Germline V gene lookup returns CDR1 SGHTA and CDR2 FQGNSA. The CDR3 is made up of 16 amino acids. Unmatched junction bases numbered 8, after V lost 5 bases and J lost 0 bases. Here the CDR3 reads CASSPRTGRVNTEAFF. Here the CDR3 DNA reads TGTGCCAGCAGCCCCCGGACAGGGAGGGTGAACACTGAAGCTTTCTTT. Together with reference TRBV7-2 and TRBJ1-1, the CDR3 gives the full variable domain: GAGVSQSPSNKVTEKGKDVELRCDPISGHTALYWYRQSLGQGLEFLIYFQGNSAPDKSGLPSDRFSAERTGGSVSTLTIQRTQQEDSAVYLCASSPRTGRVNTEAFFGQGTRLTVV.

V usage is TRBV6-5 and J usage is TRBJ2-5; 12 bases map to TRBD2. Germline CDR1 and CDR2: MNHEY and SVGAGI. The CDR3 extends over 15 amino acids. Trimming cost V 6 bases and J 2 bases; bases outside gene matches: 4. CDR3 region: CASRTSGGIQETQYF. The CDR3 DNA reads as TGTGCCAGCAGGACTAGCGGGGGAATTCAAGAGACCCAGTACTTC.

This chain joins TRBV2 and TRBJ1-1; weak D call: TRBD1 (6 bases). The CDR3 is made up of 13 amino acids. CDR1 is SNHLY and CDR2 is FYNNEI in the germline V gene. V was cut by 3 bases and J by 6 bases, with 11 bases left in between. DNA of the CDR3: TGTGCCAGCAGTGACAGGGGTGCATCTGAAGCTTTCTTT. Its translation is CASSDRGASEAFF.

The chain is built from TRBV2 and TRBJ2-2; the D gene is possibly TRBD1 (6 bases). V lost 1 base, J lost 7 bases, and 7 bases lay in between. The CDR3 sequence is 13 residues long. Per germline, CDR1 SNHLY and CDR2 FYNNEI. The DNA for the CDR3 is TGTGCCAGCAGTGAAGTAGGGGGCGGGGAGCTGTTTTTT. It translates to CASSEVGGGELFF.

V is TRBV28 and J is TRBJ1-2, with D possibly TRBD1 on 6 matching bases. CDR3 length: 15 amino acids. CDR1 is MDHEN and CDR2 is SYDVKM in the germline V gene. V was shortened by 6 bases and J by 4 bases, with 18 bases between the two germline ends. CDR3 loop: CASSLSDSGVYGYTF. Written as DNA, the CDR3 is TGTGCCAGCAGCCTTTCCGACTCAGGGGTCTATGGCTACACCTTC.

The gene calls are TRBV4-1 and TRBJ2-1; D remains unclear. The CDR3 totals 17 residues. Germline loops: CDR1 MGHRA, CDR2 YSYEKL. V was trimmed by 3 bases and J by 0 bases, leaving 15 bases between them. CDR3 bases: TGCGCCAGCAGCCATCCCGGATCCGGGTCCTCCTACAATGAGCAGTTCTTC. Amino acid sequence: CASSHPGSGSSYNEQFF.

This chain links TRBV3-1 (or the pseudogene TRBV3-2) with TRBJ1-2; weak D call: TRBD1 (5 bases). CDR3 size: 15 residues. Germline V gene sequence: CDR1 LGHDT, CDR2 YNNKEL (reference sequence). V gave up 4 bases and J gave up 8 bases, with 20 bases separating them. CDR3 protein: CASSPSGTLARGYTF. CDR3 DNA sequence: TGTGCCAGCAGCCCGTCCGGGACTCTGGCTCGGGGCTACACCTTC.

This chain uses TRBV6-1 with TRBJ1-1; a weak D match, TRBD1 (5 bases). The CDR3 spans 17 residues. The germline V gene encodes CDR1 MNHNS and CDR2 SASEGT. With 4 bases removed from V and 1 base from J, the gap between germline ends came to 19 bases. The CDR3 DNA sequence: TGTGCCAGCAGTGGGACACGGAACGCGGGTTGGAACACTGAAGCTTTCTTT. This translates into CASSGTRNAGWNTEAFF.

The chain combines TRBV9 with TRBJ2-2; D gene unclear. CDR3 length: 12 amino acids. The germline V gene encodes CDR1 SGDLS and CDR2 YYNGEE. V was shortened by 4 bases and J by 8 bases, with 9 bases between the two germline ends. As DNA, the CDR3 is TGTGCCAGCAGCCTAGGTGGGGGGGAGCTGTTTTTT. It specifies CASSLGGGELFF.

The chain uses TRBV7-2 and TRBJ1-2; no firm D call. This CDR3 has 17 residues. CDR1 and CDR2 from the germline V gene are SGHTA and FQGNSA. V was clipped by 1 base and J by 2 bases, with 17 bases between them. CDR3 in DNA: TGTGCCAGCAGCTTAGGATTGTGGGAGCTCGGGAACTATGGCTACACCTTC. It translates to CASSLGLWELGNYGYTF. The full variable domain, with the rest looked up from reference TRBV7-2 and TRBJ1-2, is GAGVSQSPSNKVTEKGKDVELRCDPISGHTALYWYRQSLGQGLEFLIYFQGNSAPDKSGLPSDRFSAERTGGSVSTLTIQRTQQEDSAVYLCASSLGLWELGNYGYTFGSGTRLTVV.

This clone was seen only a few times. This CDR3 reads CATRVAWIAFF. The CDR3 DNA is TGTGCCACCCGAGTAGCCTGGATAGCTTTCTTT. The chain couples TRBV13 to TRBJ1-1, with no clear D. V dropped 10 bases and J dropped 10 bases, with 16 bases sitting between them. Germline V gives CDR1 PRHDT, CDR2 FYEKMQ (reference sequence). CDR3 length equals 11 residues.

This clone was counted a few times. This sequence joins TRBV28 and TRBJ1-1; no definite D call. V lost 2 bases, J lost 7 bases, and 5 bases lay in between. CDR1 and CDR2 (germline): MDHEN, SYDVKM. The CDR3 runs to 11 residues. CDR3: CASSLGNEAFF. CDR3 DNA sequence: TGTGCCAGCAGTTTAGGGAATGAAGCTTTCTTT.